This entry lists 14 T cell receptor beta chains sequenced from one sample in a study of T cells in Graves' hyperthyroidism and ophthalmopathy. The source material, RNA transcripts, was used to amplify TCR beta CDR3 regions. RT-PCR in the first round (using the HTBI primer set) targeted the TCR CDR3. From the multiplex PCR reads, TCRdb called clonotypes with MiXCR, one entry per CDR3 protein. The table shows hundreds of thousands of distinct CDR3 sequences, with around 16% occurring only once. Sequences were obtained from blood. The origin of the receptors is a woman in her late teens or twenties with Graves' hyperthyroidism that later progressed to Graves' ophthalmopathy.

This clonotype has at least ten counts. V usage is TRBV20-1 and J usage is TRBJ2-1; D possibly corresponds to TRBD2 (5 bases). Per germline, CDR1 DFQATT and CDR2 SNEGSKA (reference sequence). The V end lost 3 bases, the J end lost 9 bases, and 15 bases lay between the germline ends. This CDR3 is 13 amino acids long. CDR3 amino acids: CSARKSEAAEQFF. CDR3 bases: TGCAGTGCTAGGAAATCGGAGGCAGCTGAGCAGTTCTTC.

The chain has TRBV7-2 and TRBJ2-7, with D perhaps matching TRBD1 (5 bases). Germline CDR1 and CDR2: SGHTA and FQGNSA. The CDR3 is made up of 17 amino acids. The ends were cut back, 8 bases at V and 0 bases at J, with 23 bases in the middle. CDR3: CASPPAPRQLISYEQYF. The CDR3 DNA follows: TGTGCCAGCCCGCCGGCCCCGAGACAGCTTATCTCCTACGAGCAGTACTTC.

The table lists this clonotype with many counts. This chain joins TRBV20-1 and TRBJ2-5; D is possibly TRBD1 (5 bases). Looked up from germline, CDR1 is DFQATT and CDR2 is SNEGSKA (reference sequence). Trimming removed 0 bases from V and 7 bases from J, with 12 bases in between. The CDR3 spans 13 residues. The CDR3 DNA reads TGCAGTGCTAGAGAGAAGGGGAAGGCGACCCAGTACTTC. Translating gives CSAREKGKATQYF.

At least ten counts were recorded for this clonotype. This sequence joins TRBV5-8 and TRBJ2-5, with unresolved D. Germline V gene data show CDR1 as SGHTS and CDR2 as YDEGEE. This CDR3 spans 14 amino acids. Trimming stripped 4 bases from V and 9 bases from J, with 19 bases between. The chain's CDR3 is CASSPRRLERPQYF. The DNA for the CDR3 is TGTGCCAGCAGCCCTCGTCGACTTGAGAGACCCCAGTACTTC.

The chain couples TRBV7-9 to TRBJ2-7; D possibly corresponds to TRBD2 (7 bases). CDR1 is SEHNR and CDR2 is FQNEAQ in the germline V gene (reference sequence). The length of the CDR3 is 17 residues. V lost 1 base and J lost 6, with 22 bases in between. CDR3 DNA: TGTGCCAGCAGCTTAGGGGGGCGGCAGGGGACTATTCCCGAGCAGTACTTC. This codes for CASSLGGRQGTIPEQYF.

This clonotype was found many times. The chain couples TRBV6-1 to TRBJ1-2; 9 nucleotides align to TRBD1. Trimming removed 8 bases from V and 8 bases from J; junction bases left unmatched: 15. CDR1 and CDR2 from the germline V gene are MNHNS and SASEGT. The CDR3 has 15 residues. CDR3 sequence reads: CASSVNGQGQDGYTF. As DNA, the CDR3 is TGTGCCAGCTCCGTTAATGGACAGGGGCAGGACGGCTACACCTTC.

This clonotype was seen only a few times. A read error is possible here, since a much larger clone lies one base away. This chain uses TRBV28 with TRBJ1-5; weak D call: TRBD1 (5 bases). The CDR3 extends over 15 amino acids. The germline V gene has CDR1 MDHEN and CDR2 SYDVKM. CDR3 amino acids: CAGRAGPGQIRPQHF. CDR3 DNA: TGTGCCGGCAGGGCCGGGCCAGGGCAGATCCGGCCCCAGCATTTT.

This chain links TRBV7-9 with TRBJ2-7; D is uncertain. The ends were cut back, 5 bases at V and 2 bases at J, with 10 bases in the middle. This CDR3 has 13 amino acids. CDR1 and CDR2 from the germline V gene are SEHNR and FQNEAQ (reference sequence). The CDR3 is CASSPPLAYEQYF. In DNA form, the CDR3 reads TGTGCCAGCAGCCCCCCTCTCGCCTACGAGCAGTACTTC.

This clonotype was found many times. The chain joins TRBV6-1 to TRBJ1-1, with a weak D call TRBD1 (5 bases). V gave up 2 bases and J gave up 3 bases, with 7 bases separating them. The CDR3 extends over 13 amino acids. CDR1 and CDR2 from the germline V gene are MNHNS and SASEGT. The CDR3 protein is CASSEQGDTEAFF. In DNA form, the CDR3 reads TGTGCCAGCAGTGAACAAGGGGACACTGAAGCTTTCTTT.

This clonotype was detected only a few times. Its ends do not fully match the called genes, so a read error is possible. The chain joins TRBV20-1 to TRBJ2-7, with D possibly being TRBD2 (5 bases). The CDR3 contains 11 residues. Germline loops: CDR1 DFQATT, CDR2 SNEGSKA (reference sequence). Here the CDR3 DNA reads TGCGGTGCATACCGGGACTACGAGCAGTACTTC. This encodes CGAYRDYEQYF.

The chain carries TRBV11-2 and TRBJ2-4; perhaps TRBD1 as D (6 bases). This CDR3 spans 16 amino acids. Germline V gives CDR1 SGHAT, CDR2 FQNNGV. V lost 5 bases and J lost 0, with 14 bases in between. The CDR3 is CASSLGGGRAKNIQYF. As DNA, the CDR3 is TGTGCCAGCAGCCTTGGTGGGGGCCGAGCCAAAAACATTCAGTACTTC.

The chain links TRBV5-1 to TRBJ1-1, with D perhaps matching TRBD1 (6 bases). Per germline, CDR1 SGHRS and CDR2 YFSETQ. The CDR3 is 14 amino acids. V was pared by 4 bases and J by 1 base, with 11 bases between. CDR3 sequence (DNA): TGCGCCAGCAGCAAAGGACAGCCGAACACTGAAGCTTTCTTT. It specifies CASSKGQPNTEAFF.

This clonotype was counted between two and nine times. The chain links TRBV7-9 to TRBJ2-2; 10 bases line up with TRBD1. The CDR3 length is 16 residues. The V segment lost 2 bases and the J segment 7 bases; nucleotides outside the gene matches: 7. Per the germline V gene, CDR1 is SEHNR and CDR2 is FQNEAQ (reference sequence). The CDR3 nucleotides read TGTGCCAGCAGCTTAACGGGACAGGGGTTCGTCGGGGAGCTGTTTTTT. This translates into CASSLTGQGFVGELFF.

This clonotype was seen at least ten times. The CDR3 protein is CASSAGGTGVSPLHF. The DNA of the CDR3 is TGTGCCAGCAGCGCAGGAGGGACAGGGGTTTCACCCCTCCACTTT. The chain links TRBV9 to TRBJ1-6; 10 bases match TRBD1. The V segment lost 3 bases and the J segment 9 bases; nucleotides outside the gene matches: 6. This CDR3 region has 15 residues. The germline gives CDR1 SGDLS, CDR2 YYNGEE.